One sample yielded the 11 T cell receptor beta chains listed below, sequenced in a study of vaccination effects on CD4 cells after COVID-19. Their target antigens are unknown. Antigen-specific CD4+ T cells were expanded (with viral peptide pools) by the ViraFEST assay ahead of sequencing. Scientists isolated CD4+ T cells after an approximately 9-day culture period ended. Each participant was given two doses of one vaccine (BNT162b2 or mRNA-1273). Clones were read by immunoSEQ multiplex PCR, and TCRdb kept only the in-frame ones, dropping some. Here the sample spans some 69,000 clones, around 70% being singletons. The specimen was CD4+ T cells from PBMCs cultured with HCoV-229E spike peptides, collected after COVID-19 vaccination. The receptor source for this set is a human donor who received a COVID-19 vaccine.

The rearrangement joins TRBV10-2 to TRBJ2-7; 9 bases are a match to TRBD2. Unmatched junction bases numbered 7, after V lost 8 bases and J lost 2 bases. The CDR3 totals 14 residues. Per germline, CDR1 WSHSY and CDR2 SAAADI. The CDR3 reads CASRPSGATYEQYV. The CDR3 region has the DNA TGCGCCAGCCGGCCTAGCGGGGCTACCTACGAGCAGTACGTC.

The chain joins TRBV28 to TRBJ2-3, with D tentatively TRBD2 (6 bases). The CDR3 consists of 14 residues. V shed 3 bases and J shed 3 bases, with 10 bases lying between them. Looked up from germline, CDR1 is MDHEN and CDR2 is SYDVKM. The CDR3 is CASSLAGNTDTQYF. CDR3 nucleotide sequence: TGTGCCAGCAGTTTGGCGGGGAATACAGATACGCAGTATTTT. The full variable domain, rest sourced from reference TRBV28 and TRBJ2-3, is DVKVTQSSRYLVKRTGEKVFLECVQDMDHENMFWYRQDPGLGLRLIYFSYDVKMKEKGDIPEGYSVSREKKERFSLILESASTNQTSMYLCASSLAGNTDTQYFGPGTRLTVL.

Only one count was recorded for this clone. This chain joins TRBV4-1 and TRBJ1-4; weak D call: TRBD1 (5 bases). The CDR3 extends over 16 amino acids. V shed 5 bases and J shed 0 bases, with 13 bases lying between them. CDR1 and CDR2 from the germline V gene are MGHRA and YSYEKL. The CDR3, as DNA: TGCGCCAGCAGCGTTCGCAGGGACCCAACTAATGAAAAACTGTTTTTT. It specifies CASSVRRDPTNEKLFF.

CDR3: CAISERQLETQYF. CDR3 DNA sequence: TGTGCCATCAGTGAGCGACAGCTCGAGACCCAGTACTTC. This chain joins TRBV10-3 and TRBJ2-5, with D possibly TRBD1 on 5 matching bases. V dropped 2 bases and J dropped 5 bases, with 9 bases sitting between them. The CDR3 runs 13 residues. The V gene's germline CDR1 is ENHRY and CDR2 SYGVKD.

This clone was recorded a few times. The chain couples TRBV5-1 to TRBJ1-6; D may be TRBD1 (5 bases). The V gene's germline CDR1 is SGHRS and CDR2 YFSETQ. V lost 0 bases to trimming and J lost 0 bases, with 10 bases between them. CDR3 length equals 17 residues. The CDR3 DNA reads TGCGCCAGCAGCTTGGCCCAGGGTGGCTCCTATAATTCACCCCTCCACTTT. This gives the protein CASSLAQGGSYNSPLHF.

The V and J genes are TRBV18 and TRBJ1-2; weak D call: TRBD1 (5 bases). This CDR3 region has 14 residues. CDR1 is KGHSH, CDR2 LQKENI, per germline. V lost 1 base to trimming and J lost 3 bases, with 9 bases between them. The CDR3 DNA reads TGTGCCAGCTCACCACGGGGCCAGGACTATGGCTACACCTTC. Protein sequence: CASSPRGQDYGYTF.

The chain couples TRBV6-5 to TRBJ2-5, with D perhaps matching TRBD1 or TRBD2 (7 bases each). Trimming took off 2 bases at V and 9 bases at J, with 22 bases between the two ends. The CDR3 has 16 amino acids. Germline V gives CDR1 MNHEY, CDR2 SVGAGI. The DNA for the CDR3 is TGTGCCAGCAGTTACCGGGGCCAGGGGGGGCGTACGGCCCAGTACTTC. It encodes CASSYRGQGGRTAQYF.

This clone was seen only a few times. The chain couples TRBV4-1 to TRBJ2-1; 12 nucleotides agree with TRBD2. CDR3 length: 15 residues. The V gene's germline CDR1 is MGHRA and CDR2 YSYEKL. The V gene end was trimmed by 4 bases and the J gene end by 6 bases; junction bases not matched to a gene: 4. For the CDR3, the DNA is TGCGCCAGCAGCCCGCGACTAGCGGGGGCCAATGAGCAGTTCTTC. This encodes CASSPRLAGANEQFF.

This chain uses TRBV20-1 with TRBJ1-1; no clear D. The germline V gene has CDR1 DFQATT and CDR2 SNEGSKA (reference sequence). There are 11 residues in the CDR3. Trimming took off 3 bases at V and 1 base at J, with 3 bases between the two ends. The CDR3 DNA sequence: TGCAGTGCTAGCAGGAACACTGAAGCTTTCTTT. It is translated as CSASRNTEAFF.

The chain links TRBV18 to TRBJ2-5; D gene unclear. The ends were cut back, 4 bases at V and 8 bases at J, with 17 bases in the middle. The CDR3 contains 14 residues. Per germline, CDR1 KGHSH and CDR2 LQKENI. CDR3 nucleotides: TGTGCCAGCTCACGAGTCGAGACCCGAGTTACCCAGTACTTC. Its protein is CASSRVETRVTQYF.

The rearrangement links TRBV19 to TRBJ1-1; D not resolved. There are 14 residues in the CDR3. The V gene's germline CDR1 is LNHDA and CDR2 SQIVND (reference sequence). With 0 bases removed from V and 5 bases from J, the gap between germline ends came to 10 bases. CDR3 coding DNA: TGTGCCAGTAGTATAGATCTGAGGTTAACTGAAGCTTTCTTT. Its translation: CASSIDLRLTEAFF.